Shown below are 21 T cell receptor beta chains from a single sample sequenced in a study of cytomegalovirus exposure and HLA in healthy donors. Primers for the PCR totalled 60 Vbeta and 13 Jbeta. Here immunoSEQ multiplex PCR was the method, and the copy in TCRdb shows in-frame clones only, minus some. The repertoire has under 200,000 clones, approximately 81% of them found once; the top ten carry about 2.3%. Input material: PBMCs. Receptors were obtained from a female donor in good health and CMV-seronegative.

The rearrangement uses TRBV5-1 and TRBJ2-2, with a possible D match to TRBD2 (7 bases). This CDR3 has 14 amino acids. Germline CDR1 SGHRS, CDR2 YFSETQ. V lost 7 bases and J lost 7, with 17 bases in between. CDR3 protein: CASRRGGQDGELFF. The CDR3 DNA is TGCGCCAGCCGACGCGGGGGCCAGGACGGGGAGCTGTTTTTT. Together with reference TRBV5-1 and TRBJ2-2, the CDR3 gives the full variable domain: KAGVTQTPRYLIKTRGQQVTLSCSPISGHRSVSWYQQTPGQGLQFLFEYFSETQRNKGNFPGRFSGRQFSNSRSEMNVSTLELGDSALYLCASRRGGQDGELFFGEGSRLTVL.

The CDR3 sequence is CAWGQDSNQPQHF. As DNA, the CDR3 is TGTGCCTGGGGGCAGGATAGCAATCAGCCCCAGCATTTT. J is TRBJ1-5 and V is TRBV30; no clear D gene. The CDR3 sequence is 13 residues long. Germline values: CDR1 GTSNPN, CDR2 SVGIG (reference sequence). Trimming left V 5 bases short and J 0 bases short, with 8 bases between.

The chain carries TRBV11-3 and TRBJ1-4; D is ambiguous. Germline CDR1 and CDR2: SGHNT and YENEEA. The germline V and J ends were trimmed by 3 bases and 0 bases, with 11 bases remaining between them. The CDR3 totals 16 residues. The CDR3 DNA follows: TGTGCCAGCAGCTTTGGATGCACTACAACTAATGAAAAACTGTTTTTT. Protein product: CASSFGCTTTNEKLFF. Using reference TRBV11-3 and TRBJ1-4 for the parts outside the CDR3, the full variable domain is EAGVVQSPRYKIIEKKQPVAFWCNPISGHNTLYWYLQNLGQGPELLIRYENEEAVDDSQLPKDRFSAERLKGVDSTLKIQPAELGDSAVYLCASSFGCTTTNEKLFFGSGTQLSVL.

This chain links TRBV28 with TRBJ1-5; no clear D. Germline CDR1 MDHEN, CDR2 SYDVKM. Between the trimmed V and J ends, which lost 6 bases and 9 bases, there was a span of 12 bases. CDR3 size: 12 residues. Here the CDR3 DNA reads TGTGCCAGCAGCCTCGTCGAGCGGCCCCAGCATTTT. Translated, it gives CASSLVERPQHF.

The CDR3 DNA sequence: TGTGCCAGCAGCCAAGATTGGAGGGGGGGCACCGGGGAGCTGTTTTTT. Protein: CASSQDWRGGTGELFF. This chain links TRBV14 with TRBJ2-2; perhaps TRBD2 as D (7 bases). The germline V gene encodes CDR1 SGHDN and CDR2 FVKESK. The ends were cut back, 0 bases at V and 4 bases at J, with 12 bases in the middle. This CDR3 comprises 16 residues.

V is TRBV7-2 and J is TRBJ1-3, with D tentatively TRBD1 (5 bases). V was pared by 5 bases and J by 4 bases, with 27 bases between. Germline V gives CDR1 SGHTA, CDR2 FQGNSA. CDR3 length equals 19 residues. The DNA of the CDR3 is TGTGCCAGCAGCCCCTCACAAGACGACTTGGGGGGTAAAGGAAACACCATATATTTT. Translating it yields CASSPSQDDLGGKGNTIYF. The full variable domain, its missing parts supplied by reference TRBV7-2 and TRBJ1-3, is GAGVSQSPSNKVTEKGKDVELRCDPISGHTALYWYRQSLGQGLEFLIYFQGNSAPDKSGLPSDRFSAERTGGSVSTLTIQRTQQEDSAVYLCASSPSQDDLGGKGNTIYFGEGSWLTVV.

V and J are TRBV7-3 and TRBJ1-1; 9 positions match TRBD1. This CDR3 spans 16 amino acids. The V and J ends lost 5 bases and 1 base, in that order; junction bases with no gene match: 8. Germline V lookup: CDR1 SGHTA, CDR2 FQGTGA. CDR3 region: CASSTGTGIRNTEAFF. In nucleotides, the CDR3 is TGTGCCAGCAGCACCGGGACAGGGATTAGGAACACTGAAGCTTTCTTT.

The genes are TRBV19 and TRBJ2-7, with D uncertain. In germline, CDR1 is LNHDA, CDR2 SQIVND (reference sequence). The germline V and J ends were trimmed by 5 bases and 7 bases, with 24 bases remaining between them. The CDR3 is 16 residues long. CDR3 sequence reads: CASSVMTGLNTEEQYF. CDR3 DNA sequence: TGTGCCAGTAGTGTGATGACGGGTCTCAACACGGAGGAGCAGTACTTC. The variable domain in full, with the rest retrieved from reference TRBV19 and TRBJ2-7, is DGGITQSPKYLFRKEGQNVTLSCEQNLNHDAMYWYRQDPGQGLRLIYYSQIVNDFQKGDIAEGYSVSREKKESFPLTVTSAQKNPTAFYLCASSVMTGLNTEEQYFGPGTRLTVT.

The V call is TRBV11-2, the J call TRBJ2-1; TRBD2 might be the D (5 bases). From germline, CDR1 is SGHAT and CDR2 FQNNGV. The CDR3 has 15 amino acids. V shed 5 bases and J shed 0 bases, with 11 bases lying between them. DNA for the CDR3: TGTGCCAGCAGCCCGGGGTCGAGCTCCTACAATGAGCAGTTCTTC. This encodes CASSPGSSSYNEQFF. The full variable domain, in which reference TRBV11-2 and TRBJ2-1 provide the parts outside the CDR3, is EAGVAQSPRYKIIEKRQSVAFWCNPISGHATLYWYQQILGQGPKLLIQFQNNGVVDDSQLPKDRFSAERLKGVDSTLKIQPAKLEDSAVYLCASSPGSSSYNEQFFGPGTRLTVL.

The rearrangement links TRBV18 to TRBJ1-3, with D unresolved. The CDR3 length is 14 residues. Looked up from germline, CDR1 is KGHSH and CDR2 is LQKENI. V lost 2 bases to trimming and J lost 3 bases, with 8 bases between them. The CDR3 DNA reads TGTGCCAGCTCACCAACTGCTGATGGAAACACCATATATTTT. Its translation: CASSPTADGNTIYF.

The chain combines TRBV6-5 with TRBJ1-2; D might be TRBD1 (5 bases). This CDR3 contains 11 residues. V was cut by 2 bases and J by 8 bases, with 6 bases left in between. CDR1 is MNHEY, CDR2 SVGAGI, per germline. CDR3 DNA: TGTGCCAGCAGTTACGGGGCCGGCTACACCTTC. Its protein product is CASSYGAGYTF.

The chain joins TRBV25-1 to TRBJ2-5, with a weak D call TRBD1 (6 bases). Trimming took off 2 bases at V and 5 bases at J, with 12 bases between the two ends. Germline V gene lookup returns CDR1 MGHDK and CDR2 SYGVNS. The CDR3 length is 14 residues. Here the CDR3 DNA reads TGTGCCAGCAGTGAAGGGGCAGGGGCGGAGACCCAGTACTTC. Protein product: CASSEGAGAETQYF.

The genes are TRBV5-1 and TRBJ2-3, with D hard to call. Germline CDR1 is SGHRS and CDR2 is YFSETQ. The CDR3 loop spans 15 amino acids. V lost 1 base to trimming and J lost 5 bases, with 14 bases between them. The CDR3 reads CASSLWSQVGDTQYF. CDR3 in DNA: TGCGCCAGCAGCTTGTGGTCCCAGGTGGGAGATACGCAGTATTTT.

The J gene is TRBJ2-2, the V gene TRBV4-2; D is perhaps TRBD2 (7 bases). This CDR3 is built from 16 residues. Germline assignment: CDR1 LGHNA and CDR2 YNFKEQ. With 3 bases removed from V and 3 bases from J, the gap between germline ends came to 14 bases. Here the CDR3 reads CASSHVGRGDTGELFF. CDR3 sequence (DNA): TGTGCCAGCAGCCATGTAGGGAGGGGGGACACCGGGGAGCTGTTTTTT.

The chain recombines TRBV27 with TRBJ2-1, with 8 bases that match TRBD2. Germline V lookup: CDR1 MNHEY, CDR2 SMNVEV (reference sequence). The CDR3 is 17 residues long. V was pared by 6 bases and J by 0 bases, with 10 bases of the junction left unmatched. The CDR3 protein is CASRDFIAGSSYNEQFF. CDR3 bases: TGTGCCAGCAGAGACTTTATAGCGGGGAGCTCCTACAATGAGCAGTTCTTC.

V usage is TRBV15 and J usage is TRBJ2-7; 10 bases agree with TRBD2. Germline CDR1 is LNHNV and CDR2 is YYDKDF (reference sequence). There are 13 residues in the CDR3. V was clipped by 8 bases and J by 4 bases; unmatched bases: 5. CDR3 sequence: CATRGLANYEQYF. In DNA form, the CDR3 reads TGTGCCACCCGGGGACTAGCGAATTACGAGCAGTACTTC.

The genes are TRBV15 and TRBJ1-3; 10 positions agree with TRBD1. From germline, CDR1 is LNHNV and CDR2 YYDKDF (reference sequence). The J segment lost 3 bases and the V segment lost 0 bases, leaving 2 bases of the junction unmatched. This CDR3 has 16 residues. CDR3 coding DNA: TGTGCCACCAGCAGAGATCGGACAGGGGGTGGAAACACCATATATTTT. This translates into CATSRDRTGGGNTIYF. Variable domain in full (rest from reference TRBV15 and TRBJ1-3): DAMVIQNPRYQVTQFGKPVTLSCSQTLNHNVMYWYQQKSSQAPKLLFHYYDKDFNNEADTPDNFQSRRPNTSFCFLDIRSPGLGDTAMYLCATSRDRTGGGNTIYFGEGSWLTVV.

The rearrangement uses TRBV25-1 and TRBJ1-3; 8 bases are shared with TRBD1. After removal of 8 bases from V and 3 bases from J, the junction contained 3 bases not matched to a gene. Germline CDR1 is MGHDK and CDR2 is SYGVNS. This CDR3 contains 13 residues. CDR3 nucleotide sequence: TGTGCCAGCTCGACAGGGGTTGGAAACACCATATATTTT. It codes for CASSTGVGNTIYF. Filled out from reference TRBV25-1 and TRBJ1-3, the complete variable domain reads EADIYQTPRYLVIGTGKKITLECSQTMGHDKMYWYQQDPGMELHLIHYSYGVNSTEKGDLSSESTVSRIRTEHFPLTLESARPSHTSQYLCASSTGVGNTIYFGEGSWLTVV.

Regarding this clone: The sample contains more than one DNA sequence encoding this CDR3. The chain couples TRBV28 to TRBJ1-5; 8 nucleotides agree with TRBD1. V was clipped by 3 bases and J by 2 bases; unmatched bases: 3. CDR1 and CDR2 from the germline V gene are MDHEN and SYDVKM. CDR3 length equals 15 residues. CDR3 sequence reads: CASSLQGARNQPQHF. DNA of the CDR3: TGTGCCAGCAGTTTGCAGGGGGCACGCAATCAGCCCCAGCATTTT. Complete variable domain (other parts from reference TRBV28 and TRBJ1-5): DVKVTQSSRYLVKRTGEKVFLECVQDMDHENMFWYRQDPGLGLRLIYFSYDVKMKEKGDIPEGYSVSREKKERFSLILESASTNQTSMYLCASSLQGARNQPQHFGDGTRLSIL.

The V gene is TRBV7-3, the J gene TRBJ2-7; 8 positions match TRBD2. V shed 5 bases and J 1 base; nucleotides not matched to a gene: 1. Germline assignment: CDR1 SGHTA and CDR2 FQGTGA. This CDR3 has 13 residues. CDR3 bases: TGTGCCAGCAGCCCTAGCGGGTCCTACGAGCAGTACTTC. Translation gives CASSPSGSYEQYF.

This clone occurred once. V and J are TRBV27 and TRBJ2-1; 7 bases match TRBD2. The V gene's germline CDR1 is MNHEY and CDR2 SMNVEV (reference sequence). The CDR3 covers 13 residues. The V gene end was trimmed by 11 bases and the J gene end by 2 bases; junction bases not matched to a gene: 6. The CDR3 sequence: CAARGGTYNEQFF. Written as DNA, the CDR3 is TGTGCCGCTAGGGGAGGGACCTACAATGAGCAGTTCTTC.